These T cell receptor beta chains were read from a single sample in a study of regulatory T cells in long-lasting Graves disease. TCRdb used MiXCR to reprocess the multiplex PCR reads, holding one entry per CDR3 protein. The sample has around 400,000 distinct CDR3 sequences, 14% to 15% seen once. This sample also appeared in a second study, on T cells in Graves' hyperthyroidism and ophthalmopathy.

Sequencing was performed on peripheral blood mononuclear cells (PBMCs), taken at new diagnosis, from a patient treated with antithyroid drugs. The receptor source for this set is a woman in her thirties or forties with Graves disease. The CDR3 runs from the conserved cysteine through the conserved F or W. A D gene is named only where the DNA matches it firmly. Clone size is shown for a subset of rows, as once, few, many or a class of expanded clone.

d_call	v_call	j_call	clone_size	cdr3_nt	cdr3_aa
.	TRBV11-2	TRBJ1-2	many	TGTGCCAGCAGCTTAGGAACAGGGATGTCACATGGCTACACCTTC	CASSLGTGMSHGYTF
.	TRBV29-1	TRBJ2-3	many	TGCAGCGTTGATCATACCGGGTCAGTCTCAGATACGCAGTATTTT	CSVDHTGSVSDTQYF
.	TRBV30	TRBJ1-1	many	TGTGCCTGGAGTATAGTGACTACAGGAGGAGCTTTCTTT	CAWSIVTTGGAFF
.	TRBV9	TRBJ2-1	many	TGTGCCAGCAGCGACACCGGGGGTAGCTCCTACAATGAGCAGTTCTTC	CASSDTGGSSYNEQFF
TRBD1	TRBV2	TRBJ1-1	medium-sized	TGTGCCAGCACTCCTTCGGGGGCAGGGGGCTCGAACACTGAAGCTTTCTTT	CASTPSGAGGSNTEAFF
TRBD2	TRBV11-1	TRBJ2-1	.	TGCGCCAGCAGCTTGCAGACTAGCGGGAACAATGGGCAGTTCTTC	CASSLQTSGNNGQFF
.	TRBV5-6	TRBJ1-2	many	TGTGCCAGCAGCTCTAGGACAGTCTATGGCTACACCTTC	CASSSRTVYGYTF
TRBD2	TRBV18	TRBJ2-5	many	TGTGCCAGCTCATCGGCTAGCGGCCAAGAGACCCAGTACTTC	CASSSASGQETQYF
TRBD2	TRBV28	TRBJ2-7	.	TGTGCCAGCAGTGGGTCGAGCGGGAGTACGGAGGAGCAGTACTTC	CASSGSSGSTEEQYF
TRBD1	TRBV6-2/TRBV6-3	TRBJ1-5	many	TGTGCCAGCAGCCCGATCCCGGGACAGCGCAATCAGCCCCAGCATTTT	CASSPIPGQRNQPQHF
TRBD1	TRBV7-2	TRBJ1-2	many	TGTGCCAGCAGCCCGGACAGGCGCCAAGGCTACACCTTC	CASSPDRRQGYTF
.	TRBV5-1	TRBJ2-7	many	TGCGCCAGCAGCCACGATAACGGTGGAGACGAGCAGTACTTC	CASSHDNGGDEQYF
.	TRBV7-3	TRBJ2-1	many	TGTGCCAGCGCGGAGGACAATGAGCAGTTCTTC	CASAEDNEQFF
.	TRBV30	TRBJ2-1	many	TGTGCCTGGAGTTTGGTCTCCTACAATGAGCAGTTCTTC	CAWSLVSYNEQFF
TRBD1	TRBV6-1	TRBJ2-2	few	TGTGCCAGCAGTCTATCGGGACAGGGAAGCGGGGAGCTGTTTTTT	CASSLSGQGSGELFF
TRBD2	TRBV9	TRBJ2-4	few	TGTGCCAGCAGCTCCGGGACTAGCGGGATCAAAAACATTCAGTACTTC	CASSSGTSGIKNIQYF
.	TRBV6-2/TRBV6-3	TRBJ2-7	many	TGTGCCAGCAGCTACCGAAGACAGGGAGGCGAGCAGTACTTC	CASSYRRQGGEQYF
.	TRBV6-1	TRBJ1-3	.	TGTGCCAGCAGTAGCGGGACCCAGGGGGGAAACACCATATATTTT	CASSSGTQGGNTIYF
.	TRBV20-1	TRBJ2-1	many	TGCAGTGCTGGCAGCCTCTTAGAACTCCACAATGAGCAGTTCTTC	CSAGSLLELHNEQFF
TRBD1	TRBV24-1	TRBJ1-1	.	TGTGCCACCAGTGATTTGTGGACAGGGGGCTACACTGAAGCTTTCTTT	CATSDLWTGGYTEAFF
TRBD1	TRBV20-1	TRBJ2-7	many	TGCAGTGCTAGAGGAGTGGCAGGTGGTGAAGGGGGCGCGACCTACGAGCAGTACTTC	CSARGVAGGEGGATYEQYF
.	TRBV5-1	TRBJ2-7	.	TGCGCCAGCAGCGTGACAGGCCTTACCTCCTACGAGCAGTACTTC	CASSVTGLTSYEQYF
.	TRBV28	TRBJ1-2	few	TGTGCCAGCAGTTTATGGCCGACGGGGGAAAACTATGGCTACACCTTC	CASSLWPTGENYGYTF
.	TRBV6-1	TRBJ2-5	.	TGTGCCAGCAGTGAAGCGCAAGGAGAGACCCAGTACTTC	CASSEAQGETQYF
.	TRBV11-2	TRBJ1-2	many	TGTGCCAGCAGCTCCAGGGGACGAAATGGCTACACCTTC	CASSSRGRNGYTF
.	TRBV28	TRBJ2-1	few	TGTGCCAGCAGTCTCCCCTTTGGGCTAGGAGGCTACAATGAGCAGTTCTTC	CASSLPFGLGGYNEQFF
.	TRBV6-1	TRBJ2-7	.	TGTGCCAGCAGTGAGGTGGGCCTGGGGGGTTACGAGCAGTACTTC	CASSEVGLGGYEQYF
TRBD2	TRBV7-9	TRBJ2-7	few	TGTGCCAGCAGCTTAGACCGGGACTACTACTACGAGCAGTACTTC	CASSLDRDYYYEQYF
TRBD2	TRBV29-1	TRBJ2-3	many	TGCAGCGTTGAAGATGGGGGAGGGACTAGCACAGATACGCAGTATTTT	CSVEDGGGTSTDTQYF
.	TRBV12-3/TRBV12-4	TRBJ2-1	many	TGTGCCAGCAGCCCCGACTGGGCCTGCAATGAGCAGTTCTTC	CASSPDWACNEQFF
TRBD1	TRBV12-3/TRBV12-4	TRBJ1-5	.	TGTGCCAGCAGTTCCGGGACAGGGAGTGGGCCCCAGCATTTT	CASSSGTGSGPQHF
TRBD2	TRBV27	TRBJ2-7	many	TGTGCCACTTCCTGGGGCGGGAGGACCTACGAGCAGTACTTC	CATSWGGRTYEQYF
.	TRBV20-1	TRBJ2-1	.	TGCAGTGCTAGACAGTCGCAGTTCTCCTACAATGAGCAGTTCTTC	CSARQSQFSYNEQFF
TRBD1	TRBV28	TRBJ1-6	many	TGTGCCAGCAGTTTAGGCGGGACAGGGGGCTCGGGCTCACCCCTCCACTTT	CASSLGGTGGSGSPLHF
.	TRBV11-2	TRBJ2-4	many	TGTGCCAGCAGCTTAGTAGGGGCCCAAAACATTCAGTACTTC	CASSLVGAQNIQYF
TRBD1	TRBV11-2	TRBJ2-5	many	TGTGCCAGCAGCTCCCCCACAGGGGGAAGGCAAGAGACCCAGTACTTC	CASSSPTGGRQETQYF
.	TRBV20-1	TRBJ2-1	many	TGCAGTGCTGCGTCGCCGGGACTCTACAATGAGCAGTTCTTC	CSAASPGLYNEQFF
TRBD2	TRBV20-1	TRBJ2-1	many	TGCAGTGCTAGACGAGGTCTAGCGGGAGTAGAGCAGTTCTTC	CSARRGLAGVEQFF
.	TRBV6-2/TRBV6-3	TRBJ2-7	.	TGTGCCAGCAGTTATACGTATAACTACGAGCAGTACTTC	CASSYTYNYEQYF
.	TRBV7-9	TRBJ2-7	many	TGTGCCAGCAGCTTATCAGCCACTTCCTACGAGCAGTACTTC	CASSLSATSYEQYF
TRBD2	TRBV11-3	TRBJ2-1	many	TGTGCCAGCAGCCTTATCTCCAAGGGGCGGGAGGGGGGAGGTTACAATGAGCAGTTCTTC	CASSLISKGREGGGYNEQFF
.	TRBV9	TRBJ2-3	few	TGTGCCAGCAGCGTAGGACCGGCGGCTAGCACAGATACGCAGTATTTT	CASSVGPAASTDTQYF
.	TRBV28	TRBJ2-3	many	TGTGCCAGCAGGGAGACAGATTTCACAGATACGCAGTATTTT	CASRETDFTDTQYF
.	TRBV10-3	TRBJ1-5	many	TGTGCCATCAGCGTGGACGGTAGCAATCAGCCCCAGCATTTT	CAISVDGSNQPQHF
.	TRBV18	TRBJ2-5	many	TGTGCCAGCTCACGGGGGAGGACAGGCCAAGAGACCCAGTACTTC	CASSRGRTGQETQYF
TRBD2	TRBV2	TRBJ2-5	many	TGTGCCAGCGGACTAGCGGGAAGTAAGACCCAGTACTTC	CASGLAGSKTQYF
.	TRBV18	TRBJ1-1	many	TGTGCCAGCTCGAGGACAAAGAACACTGAAGCTTTCTTT	CASSRTKNTEAFF
.	TRBV18	TRBJ1-1	many	TGTGCCAGCTCACCAACCGGGGGTTACACTGAAGCTTTCTTT	CASSPTGGYTEAFF
.	TRBV12-3/TRBV12-4	TRBJ2-5	.	TGTGCCAGCACCATAGGGCGGTTTCAAGAGACCCAGTACTTC	CASTIGRFQETQYF